This note documents a single T cell receptor (beta chain) sequence. Its antigen is as yet unknown. This record comes from a study of blood T cells in healthy people across ages. Study-level points and caveats: Conclusively comparing naive with antigen-experienced cells was impossible with unsorted PBMCs.

The CDR3 spans 13 residues. V was pared by 7 bases and J by 8 bases, with 15 bases between. In germline, CDR1 is SGHTA, CDR2 FQGNSA. PCR was performed a second time for about 7 to 12 cycles using a sample-barcoded 5' primer and a J-beta primer mix. A template-switch adaptor that had 12 random nucleotides put a tag on each cDNA molecule. There were at least 3 million CDR3-containing paired-end reads obtained from each sample. TCRdb called the 5' RACE reads again in MiXCR, with one record for every CDR3 protein. The data show some 1.1 million distinct CDR3 sequences, around two fifths seen once. This sequence joins TRBV7-2 and TRBJ2-1, with D perhaps TRBD2 (5 bases). The clonotype originates from a man younger than 35 in good health. Sequencing input: blood. CDR3 DNA sequence: TGTGCCAGCATCGTAGGGCTAGCCCATGAGCAGTTCTTC. Amino acids: CASIVGLAHEQFF.